The present TCR beta chain was sequenced within a study of blood T cell repertoires in COVID-19. At the level of the study: The cDNA or gDNA used as material had been derived from T cells, B-cell-depleted T cells, or PBMCs.

Germline V gene lookup returns CDR1 LNHDA and CDR2 SQIVND (reference sequence). This CDR3 has 15 residues. Trimming pared 6 bases from V and 2 bases from J, leaving 14 bases between. Generated by immunoSEQ multiplex PCR, the TCRdb table keeps only in-frame clones and is missing some. The repertoire holds about 150,000 clones, approximately 85% seen once, with around 0.63% in the top ten. V is TRBV19 and J is TRBJ1-5; D is possibly TRBD1 (6 bases). The sequenced sample consisted of peripheral blood. The clonotype comes from a man aged 55 to 70 with COVID-19, enrolled during active disease. CDR3 sequence reads: CASRTGNQGNQPQHF. CDR3 coding DNA: TGTGCCAGTAGGACAGGCAACCAAGGCAATCAGCCCCAGCATTTT.